This T cell receptor (beta chain) emerged from a study of cytomegalovirus exposure and HLA in healthy donors. As for the study in general: Within an early data release were about 85 million unique TCRs drawn from HLA-typed donors. Regarding the study as a whole: Reports indicate that TCR beta sequences accurately predicted the HLA-A and HLA-B alleles of most subjects. Sequencing probably produced one cluster of sequence variants that were highly shared. Association of a missense DCLRE1C variant with TCR beta V- and J-gene trimming was reported in a later analysis.

Points on this clone: Its specificity is not known.

Germline lookup yields CDR1 SGHRS and CDR2 YFSETQ. The CDR3 loop spans 16 amino acids. V was pared by 4 bases and J by 3 bases, with 16 bases between. A multiplex PCR was run with 60 Vbeta primers and 13 Jbeta primers. Measured with immunoSEQ multiplex PCR; TCRdb has only the in-frame clones, and not every one. The repertoire holds about 110,000 clones, with less than 80% as singletons. The sequenced material came from PBMCs. The gene calls are TRBV5-1 and TRBJ1-4, with D perhaps TRBD1 (5 bases). The receptor was derived from a man under 40 in good health and CMV-seropositive. As DNA, the CDR3 is TGCGCCAGCAGCGTGCAAGGGGCGGGAGCTAATGAAAAACTGTTTTTT. The encoded protein is CASSVQGAGANEKLFF.